This T cell receptor beta chain was documented in a study of T cells in tumors after PD-1 blockade. Clones were read by immunoSEQ multiplex PCR, and TCRdb kept only the in-frame ones, dropping some. Of 20,000 to 25,000 clones in the sample, more than 70% were seen once. With 0 bases removed from V and 2 bases from J, the gap between germline ends came to 7 bases. Germline V gene sequence: CDR1 MGHRA, CDR2 YSYEKL. The CDR3 has 14 residues. V usage is TRBV4-1 and J usage is TRBJ2-5; no firm D call. This TCR was recovered from a human donor with basal cell carcinoma. The sequencing here drew on PBMCs, taken before anti-PD-1 treatment. CDR3 amino acids: CASSQDPLQETQYF. DNA for the CDR3: TGCGCCAGCAGCCAAGATCCATTACAAGAGACCCAGTACTTC.